This is a list of T cell receptor beta chains from one sample in a study of blood T cell repertoires in COVID-19. Here immunoSEQ multiplex PCR was the method, and the copy in TCRdb shows in-frame clones only, minus some. Of 150,000 to 200,000 clones listed, approximately 85% are singletons. Sample: peripheral blood. The receptors were sampled from a human donor with active or convalescent COVID-19. The donor label of this sample is uncertain. The CDR3 runs from the conserved cysteine through the conserved F or W. A D gene is named only where the DNA matches it firmly. A row's size may be missing; if present it is once, few, many or a size class.

TRBV5-1,TRBJ1-5,-,TRBD1,CASSWGGQAGEPQHF,TGCGCCAGCAGCTGGGGGGGACAGGCCGGGGAGCCCCAGCATTTT
TRBV7-9,TRBJ2-6,-,TRBD1,CASSLSGRGSGANVLTF,TGTGCCAGCAGCTTATCTGGCAGGGGGTCCGGGGCCAACGTCCTGACTTTC
TRBV24-1,TRBJ2-3,-,-,CATSAWGPTDTQYF,TGTGCCACCAGTGCCTGGGGGCCCACAGATACGCAGTATTTT
TRBV5-1,TRBJ2-1,-,TRBD2,CASSPRWAGGWSYNEQFF,TGCGCCAGCAGCCCTCGCTGGGCGGGAGGTTGGTCCTACAATGAGCAGTTCTTC
TRBV5-1,TRBJ2-2,-,-,CASSLSYSPGELFF,TGCGCCAGCAGCTTGTCTTATAGCCCCGGGGAGCTGTTTTTT
TRBV2,TRBJ2-7,once,TRBD2,CASTLAGGRSEQYF,TGTGCCAGCACGCTAGCGGGAGGGAGGAGCGAGCAGTACTTC
TRBV14,TRBJ2-1,-,TRBD2,CASSQAIAGGVRLF,TGTGCCAGCAGCCAAGCCATAGCGGGAGGTGTGAGGCTCTTC
TRBV15,TRBJ2-1,-,TRBD2,CATSRDELVAGANEQFF,TGTGCCACCAGCAGAGATGAGTTGGTAGCGGGAGCCAATGAGCAGTTCTTC
TRBV30,TRBJ1-6,few,TRBD1,CAWSSTGLSSPLHF,TGTGCCTGGAGCTCGACAGGGTTAAGTTCACCCCTCCACTTT
TRBV19,TRBJ2-7,-,TRBD2,CASSEAGVIEQYF,TGTGCCAGTAGTGAAGCGGGAGTTATAGAGCAGTACTTC
TRBV25-1,TRBJ2-7,-,TRBD2,CASSLGTGRTSGRSEQYF,TGTGCCAGCAGTCTCGGGACAGGGAGGACTAGCGGGAGAAGCGAGCAGTACTTC
TRBV18,TRBJ2-7,once,TRBD1,CASSPSGTGGREQYF,TGTGCCAGCTCACCATCCGGGACAGGGGGGCGCGAGCAGTACTTC
TRBV7-9,TRBJ2-3,-,TRBD1,CASSWQGATDTQYF,TGTGCCAGCAGCTGGCAGGGGGCCACAGATACGCAGTATTTT
TRBV18,TRBJ2-5,once,-,CASSPRQGEETQYF,TGTGCCAGCTCACCACGTCAGGGTGAGGAGACCCAGTACTTC
TRBV5-6,TRBJ2-4,-,-,CASSLPGILAKNIQYF,TGTGCCAGCAGCTTGCCAGGTATCCTAGCCAAAAACATTCAGTACTTC
TRBV9,TRBJ2-3,-,TRBD2,CASSVEGLAGFTDTQYF,TGTGCCAGCAGCGTAGAGGGACTAGCGGGGTTCACAGATACGCAGTATTTT
TRBV7-7,TRBJ2-7,-,TRBD2,CASSHHPRSSGNRYEQYF,TGTGCTAGCAGCCACCACCCGAGGTCTAGCGGGAACCGGTACGAGCAGTACTTC
TRBV3-1/TRBV3-2,TRBJ2-2,once,-,CASSQYGRGNTGELFF,TGTGCCAGCAGCCAATACGGGAGAGGGAACACCGGGGAGCTGTTTTTT
TRBV18,TRBJ1-1,-,-,CASSPTRDTEAFF,TGTGCCAGCTCACCAACCAGGGACACTGAAGCTTTCTTT
TRBV5-6,TRBJ2-7,-,-,CASSFSPRLGSYEQYF,TGTGCCAGCAGCTTTTCCCCACGACTAGGCTCCTACGAGCAGTACTTC
TRBV18,TRBJ2-1,-,TRBD1,CASSPPSRGKTYNEQFF,TGTGCCAGCTCACCACCCTCCAGGGGGAAGACCTACAATGAGCAGTTCTTC
TRBV23-1,TRBJ2-1,few,TRBD1,CASSQSGQGDNEQFF,TGCGCCAGCAGTCAATCGGGACAGGGAGACAATGAGCAGTTCTTC
TRBV13,TRBJ1-5,-,-,CASSLNRDQPQHF,TGTGCCAGCAGCTTAAACAGAGATCAGCCCCAGCATTTT
TRBV6-5,TRBJ1-2,-,-,CASRATGQYTF,TGTGCCAGCAGAGCTACAGGGCAATACACCTTC
TRBV11-2,TRBJ2-1,-,TRBD2,CASSEAGVGNEQFF,TGTGCCAGCAGCGAAGCGGGAGTGGGCAATGAGCAGTTCTTC
TRBV28,TRBJ2-7,-,TRBD2,CASSPPGLAGVGISREQYF,TGTGCCAGCAGTCCGCCCGGACTAGCGGGGGTTGGGATCTCGCGTGAGCAGTACTTC
TRBV2,TRBJ2-5,-,TRBD2,CASIVEAGGVGPQYF,TGTGCCAGCATAGTCGAAGCGGGAGGGGTAGGCCCCCAGTACTTC
TRBV7-8,TRBJ1-4,-,-,CASSLAQAGKLFF,TGTGCCAGCAGCCTCGCTCAGGCTGGAAAACTGTTTTTT
TRBV11-3,TRBJ2-2,-,TRBD1,CAGGQGAIGELFF,TGTGCCGGGGGACAGGGGGCTATCGGGGAGCTGTTTTTT
TRBV5-1,TRBJ2-7,-,TRBD1,CASSWGTGDQEYF,TGCGCCAGCAGCTGGGGGACAGGGGACCAGGAGTACTTC
TRBV19,TRBJ1-2,-,TRBD1,CASSTGQANYGYTF,TGTGCCAGTAGTACGGGACAGGCCAACTATGGCTACACCTTC
TRBV5-1,TRBJ2-5,-,-,CASKKIGSETQYF,TGCGCCAGCAAGAAGATTGGCTCGGAGACCCAGTACTTC
TRBV4-2,TRBJ1-5,-,-,CASSQDEGRGNQPQHF,TGTGCCAGCAGCCAAGACGAGGGTCGAGGCAATCAGCCCCAGCATTTT
TRBV6-1,TRBJ1-3,once,-,CASSEGDNSGNTIYF,TGTGCCAGCAGTGAGGGGGACAATTCTGGAAACACCATATATTTT
TRBV2,TRBJ1-1,few,TRBD1,CASSGGQGVGEAFF,TGTGCCAGCAGTGGAGGACAGGGGGTAGGTGAAGCTTTCTTT
TRBV5-1,TRBJ1-1,-,TRBD1,CASSPGTGNTEAFF,TGCGCCAGCAGCCCCGGGACAGGGAACACTGAAGCTTTCTTT
TRBV5-8,TRBJ1-2,-,-,CASSLGRMMNYGYTF,TGTGCCAGCAGCTTGGGCAGAATGATGAACTATGGCTACACCTTC
TRBV5-6,TRBJ1-5,once,-,CASSLDGTSNQPQHF,TGTGCCAGCAGCTTGGACGGAACTAGTAATCAGCCCCAGCATTTT
TRBV5-1,TRBJ2-7,-,-,CASSLVSYEQYF,TGCGCCAGCAGCTTGGTATCCTACGAGCAGTACTTC
TRBV5-3,TRBJ2-3,-,TRBD2,CARSFDKREMIDTQYF,TGTGCCAGAAGCTTTGATAAGCGGGAGATGATAGATACGCAGTATTTT